This T cell receptor (beta chain) is drawn from a study of cytomegalovirus exposure and HLA in healthy donors. At the level of the study: In a later analysis, it was reported that the 90 to 150 validation repertoires had been produced on the same platform as the roughly 700 repertoires belonging to the first cohort. Points from the study as a whole: Cytomegalovirus association was listed for 164 TCR beta chains. Reported results showed that the classifier diagnosed cytomegalovirus status with high specificity and sensitivity. CMV antigen specificity was confirmed in vitro for a few CMV-associated chains.

Method: immunoSEQ multiplex PCR; TCRdb's copy keeps in-frame clones and lacks some. This table holds approximately 120,000 clones, roughly 90% found once. Germline loops: CDR1 SQVTM, CDR2 ANQGSEA. CDR3 length: 12 residues. The V end was cut by 4 bases, the J end by 2 bases, with 7 bases between. Notes on this clone: As yet, its antigen is unknown.

The receptor was derived from a woman younger than 30 in good health and CMV-seronegative. The sample consisted of PBMCs. This sequence joins TRBV29-1 and TRBJ2-3; no firm D call. CDR3 coding DNA: TGCAGCGTTGTAGAATACACAGATACGCAGTATTTT. Its protein product is CSVVEYTDTQYF.